The clone carrying this T cell receptor (beta chain) was detected a few times. This sample is part of a study of blood T cell repertoires in COVID-19. Germline-derived CDR1 and CDR2 are MNHEY and SVGAGI. The CDR3 has 13 residues. The V gene lost 7 bases and the J gene lost 7 bases, with 16 bases spanning the gap. The method was immunoSEQ multiplex PCR; TCRdb's version includes in-frame clones alone and lacks a portion of them. The data contain about 330,000 clones, roughly 87% of them singletons. The specimen was peripheral blood. The V call is TRBV6-5, the J call TRBJ1-2, with a possible D match to TRBD1 (5 bases). The sequence was collected from a man between 25 and 39 years old with COVID-19, enrolled during active disease. The CDR3 reads CASMRGDRGGYTF. CDR3 nucleotide sequence: TGTGCCAGCATGAGAGGAGATAGGGGTGGCTACACCTTC.